Listed below are T cell receptor beta chains from one sample, sequenced in a study of Graves' ophthalmopathy and Graves' hyperthyroidism. TCRdb reprocessed the multiplex PCR reads via MiXCR and lists one record per CDR3 protein. The data show hundreds of thousands of distinct CDR3 sequences, about 47% seen once. The source material was peripheral blood. The receptors shown here come from an adult man with Graves' ophthalmopathy. CDR3s include the opening cysteine and the closing phenylalanine or tryptophan. A D gene is named only where the DNA matches it firmly. Size is omitted from some rows. Given values are once, few, many or a class for expanded clones.

few	NA	TRBV7-2	TRBJ2-7	CASSPDNFSYEQYF	TGTGCCAGCAGCCCGGATAACTTCTCCTACGAGCAGTACTTC
once	NA	TRBV7-9	TRBJ2-2	CASSRGSDGELFF	TGTGCCAGCAGCCGCGGATCGGACGGGGAGCTGTTTTTT
NA	NA	TRBV2	TRBJ1-5	CASRANQPQHF	TGTGCCAGCAGGGCCAATCAGCCCCAGCATTTT
few	NA	TRBV2	TRBJ2-5	CASRDAGAAQETQYF	TGTGCCAGCAGAGACGCCGGAGCCGCCCAAGAGACCCAGTACTTC
few	TRBD1	TRBV2	TRBJ1-4	CASSGTGDEKLFF	TGTGCCAGCTCGGGGACAGGGGATGAAAAACTGTTTTTT
many	NA	TRBV2	TRBJ1-2	CASSGTDYGYTF	TGTGCCAGCAGTGGGACGGATTATGGCTACACCTTC
few	NA	TRBV20-1	TRBJ1-6	CSAGNSWTGSPLHF	TGCAGTGCTGGAAACTCTTGGACGGGGTCACCCCTCCACTTT
few	NA	TRBV24-1	TRBJ2-6	CATSDLKGSTGANVLTF	TGTGCCACCAGTGATTTAAAGGGATCCACTGGGGCCAACGTCCTGACTTTC
NA	NA	TRBV7-9	TRBJ2-7	CASSTRTASYEQYF	TGTGCCAGCAGCACCCGGACAGCCTCCTACGAGCAGTACTTC
NA	NA	TRBV24-1	TRBJ1-6	CATSARSGADNSPLHF	TGTGCCACCAGTGCTAGATCTGGGGCGGATAATTCACCCCTCCACTTT
once	TRBD2	TRBV10-3	TRBJ2-5	CASSDSAGGRETQYF	TGTGCCAGCAGTGACTCGGCGGGGGGGCGAGAGACCCAGTACTTC
NA	NA	TRBV11-2	TRBJ2-3	CASNDGPPGLDTQYF	TGTGCCAGCAACGATGGACCTCCAGGGTTGGATACGCAGTATTTT
NA	TRBD2	TRBV3-1	TRBJ2-5	CASSPYAGGAQETQYF	TGTGCCAGCAGCCCATATGCCGGGGGGGCCCAAGAGACCCAGTACTTC
NA	NA	TRBV10-3	TRBJ2-7	CASSDEGSPTKPYEQYF	TGTGCCAGCAGTGACGAGGGTAGTCCCACAAAGCCCTACGAGCAGTACTTC
once	TRBD2	TRBV20-1	TRBJ2-7	CSARQGLGGYEQYF	TGCAGTGCTAGACAGGGACTAGGGGGCTACGAGCAGTACTTC
NA	TRBD1	TRBV7-2	TRBJ2-2	CASSQNRGYTGELFF	TGTGCCAGCAGCCAAAACAGGGGATACACCGGGGAGCTGTTTTTT
NA	TRBD1	TRBV5-1	TRBJ1-4	CASGPGTGPNEKLFF	TGCGCCAGCGGACCGGGGACAGGGCCTAATGAAAAACTGTTTTTT
few	TRBD1	TRBV6-5	TRBJ1-2	CASSYLEGQYYGYTF	TGTGCCAGCAGTTACCTCGAGGGACAGTATTATGGCTACACCTTC
NA	NA	TRBV24-1	TRBJ2-3	CATSDSNTDTQYF	TGTGCCACCAGTGATTCCAACACAGATACGCAGTATTTT
few	NA	TRBV10-3	TRBJ1-2	CAISETTGHQFYGYTF	TGTGCCATCAGTGAGACAACGGGACACCAGTTTTATGGCTACACCTTC
once	TRBD1	TRBV15	TRBJ1-2	CATTRGGNYGYTF	TGTGCCACCACCAGGGGGGGAAACTATGGCTACACCTTC
NA	TRBD2	TRBV6-5	TRBJ2-7	CASSTLAGNSYEQYF	TGTGCCAGCAGTACCCTAGCGGGGAACTCCTACGAGCAGTACTTC